This TCR beta chain stems from a study of blood T cell repertoires in COVID-19. Study-wide background: The origin of the acute and convalescent COVID-19 samples was the United States, Italy and Spain. In each case, the material was cDNA or gDNA derived from T cells, B-cell-depleted T cells, or PBMCs.

Germline CDR1 is SNHLY and CDR2 is FYNNEI. The CDR3 has 14 amino acids. Unmatched junction bases numbered 8, after V lost 6 bases and J lost 7 bases. Authors' methods: Amplification of reference gene primers was used by the study to estimate nucleated cell counts. Clones were sequenced by immunoSEQ multiplex PCR, and TCRdb holds only the in-frame ones, with some missing. V and J calls and clone size are those listed in that table; D and trimming were worked out from the DNA. The table lists 150,000 to 200,000 clones, approximately 77% of them singletons. This clone was recorded many times. Sequencing was carried out using peripheral blood. The clonotype comes from a woman older than 75 with active or convalescent COVID-19. This chain uses TRBV2 with TRBJ1-5, with 8 bases lining up with TRBD1. The CDR3 coding sequence is TGTGCCAGCAGCAGAGGACAGGGAGACCAGCCCCAGCATTTT. Amino acids: CASSRGQGDQPQHF.